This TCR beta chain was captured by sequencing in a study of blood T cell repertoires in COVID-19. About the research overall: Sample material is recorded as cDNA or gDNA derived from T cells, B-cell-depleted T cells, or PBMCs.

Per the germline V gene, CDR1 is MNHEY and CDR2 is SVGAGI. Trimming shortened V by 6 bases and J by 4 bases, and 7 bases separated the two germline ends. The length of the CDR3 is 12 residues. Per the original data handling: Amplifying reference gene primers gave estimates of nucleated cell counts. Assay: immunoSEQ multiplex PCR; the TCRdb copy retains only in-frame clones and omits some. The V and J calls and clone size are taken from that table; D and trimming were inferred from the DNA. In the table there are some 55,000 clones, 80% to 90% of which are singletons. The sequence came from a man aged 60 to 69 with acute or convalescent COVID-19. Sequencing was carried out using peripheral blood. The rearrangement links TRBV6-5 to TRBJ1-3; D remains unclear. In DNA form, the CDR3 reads TGTGCCAGCAGCCGGTCCGGAAACACCATATATTTT. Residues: CASSRSGNTIYF.